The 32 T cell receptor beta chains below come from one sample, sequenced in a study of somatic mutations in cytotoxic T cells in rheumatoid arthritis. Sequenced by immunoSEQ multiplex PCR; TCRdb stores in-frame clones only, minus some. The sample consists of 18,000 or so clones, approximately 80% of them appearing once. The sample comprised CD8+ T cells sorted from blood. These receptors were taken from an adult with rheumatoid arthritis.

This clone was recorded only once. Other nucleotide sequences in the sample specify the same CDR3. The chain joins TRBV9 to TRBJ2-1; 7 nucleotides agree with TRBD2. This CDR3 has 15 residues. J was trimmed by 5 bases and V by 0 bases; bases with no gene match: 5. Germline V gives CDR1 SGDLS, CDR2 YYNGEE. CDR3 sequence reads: CASSVDGGGNNEQFF. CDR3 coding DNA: TGTGCCAGCAGCGTAGATGGGGGGGGGAACAATGAGCAGTTCTTC. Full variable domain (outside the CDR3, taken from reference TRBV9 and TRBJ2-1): DSGVTQTPKHLITATGQRVTLRCSPRSGDLSVYWYQQSLDQGLQFLIQYYNGEERAKGNILERFSAQQFPDLHSELNLSSLELGDSALYFCASSVDGGGNNEQFFGPGTRLTVL.

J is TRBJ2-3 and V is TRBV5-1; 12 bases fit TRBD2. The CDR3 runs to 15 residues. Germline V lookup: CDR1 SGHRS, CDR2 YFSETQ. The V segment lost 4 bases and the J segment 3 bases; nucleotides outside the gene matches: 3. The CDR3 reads CASSQTSGRTDTQYF. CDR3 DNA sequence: TGCGCCAGCAGCCAGACTAGCGGGAGAACAGATACGCAGTATTTT.

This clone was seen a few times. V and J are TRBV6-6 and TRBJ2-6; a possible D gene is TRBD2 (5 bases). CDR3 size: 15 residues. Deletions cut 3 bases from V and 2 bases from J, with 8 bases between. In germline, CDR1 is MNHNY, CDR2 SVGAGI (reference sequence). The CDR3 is CASSYGETGANVLTF. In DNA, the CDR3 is TGTGCCAGCAGTTATGGGGAGACTGGGGCCAACGTCCTGACTTTC.

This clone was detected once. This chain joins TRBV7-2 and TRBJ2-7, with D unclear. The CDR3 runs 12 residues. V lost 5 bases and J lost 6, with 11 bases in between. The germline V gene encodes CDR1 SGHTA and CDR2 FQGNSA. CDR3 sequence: CASSPLNGEQYF. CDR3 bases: TGTGCCAGCAGCCCTCTAAACGGCGAGCAGTACTTC.

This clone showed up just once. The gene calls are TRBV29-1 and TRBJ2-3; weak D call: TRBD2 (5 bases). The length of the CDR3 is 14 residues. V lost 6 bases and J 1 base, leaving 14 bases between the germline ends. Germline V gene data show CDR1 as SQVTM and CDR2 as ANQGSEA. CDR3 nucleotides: TGCAGCGTGGTAGGAGACTACGGCACAGATACGCAGTATTTT. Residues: CSVVGDYGTDTQYF.

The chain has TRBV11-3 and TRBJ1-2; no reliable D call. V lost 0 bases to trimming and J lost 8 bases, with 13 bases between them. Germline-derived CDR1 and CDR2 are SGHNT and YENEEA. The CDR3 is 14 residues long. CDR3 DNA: TGTGCCAGCAGCTTAGACGACACGGGGAAAGGCTACACCTTC. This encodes CASSLDDTGKGYTF. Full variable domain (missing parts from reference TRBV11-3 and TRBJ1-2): EAGVVQSPRYKIIEKKQPVAFWCNPISGHNTLYWYLQNLGQGPELLIRYENEEAVDDSQLPKDRFSAERLKGVDSTLKIQPAELGDSAVYLCASSLDDTGKGYTFGSGTRLTVV.

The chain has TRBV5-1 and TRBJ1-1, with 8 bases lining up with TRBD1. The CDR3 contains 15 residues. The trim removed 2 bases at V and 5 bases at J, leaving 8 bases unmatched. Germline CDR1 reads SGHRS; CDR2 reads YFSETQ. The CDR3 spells CASSLNQGASTEAFF. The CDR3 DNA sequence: TGCGCCAGCAGCTTAAATCAGGGGGCGAGTACTGAAGCTTTCTTT. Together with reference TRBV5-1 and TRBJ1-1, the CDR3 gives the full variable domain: KAGVTQTPRYLIKTRGQQVTLSCSPISGHRSVSWYQQTPGQGLQFLFEYFSETQRNKGNFPGRFSGRQFSNSRSEMNVSTLELGDSALYLCASSLNQGASTEAFFGQGTRLTVV.

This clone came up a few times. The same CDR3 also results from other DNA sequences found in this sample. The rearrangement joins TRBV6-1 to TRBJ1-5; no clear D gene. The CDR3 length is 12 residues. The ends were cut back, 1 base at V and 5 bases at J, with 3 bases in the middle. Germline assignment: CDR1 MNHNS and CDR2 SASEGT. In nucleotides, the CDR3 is TGTGCCAGCAGTGAAGGATATCAGCCCCAGCATTTT. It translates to CASSEGYQPQHF.

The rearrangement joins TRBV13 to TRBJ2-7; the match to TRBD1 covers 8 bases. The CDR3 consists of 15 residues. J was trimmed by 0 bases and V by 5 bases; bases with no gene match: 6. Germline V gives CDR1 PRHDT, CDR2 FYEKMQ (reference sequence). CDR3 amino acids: CASSPGQVDSYEQYF. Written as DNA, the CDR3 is TGTGCCAGCAGCCCGGGACAGGTCGACTCCTACGAGCAGTACTTC. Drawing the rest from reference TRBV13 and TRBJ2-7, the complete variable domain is AAGVIQSPRHLIKEKRETATLKCYPIPRHDTVYWYQQGPGQDPQFLISFYEKMQSDKGSIPDRFSAQQFSDYHSELNMSSLELGDSALYFCASSPGQVDSYEQYFGPGTRLTVT.

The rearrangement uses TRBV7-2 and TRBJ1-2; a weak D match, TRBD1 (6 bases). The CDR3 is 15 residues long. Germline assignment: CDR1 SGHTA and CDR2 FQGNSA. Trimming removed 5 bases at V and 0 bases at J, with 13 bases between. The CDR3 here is CASSPEDRPNYGYTF. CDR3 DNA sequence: TGTGCCAGCAGCCCGGAGGACAGACCTAACTATGGCTACACCTTC.

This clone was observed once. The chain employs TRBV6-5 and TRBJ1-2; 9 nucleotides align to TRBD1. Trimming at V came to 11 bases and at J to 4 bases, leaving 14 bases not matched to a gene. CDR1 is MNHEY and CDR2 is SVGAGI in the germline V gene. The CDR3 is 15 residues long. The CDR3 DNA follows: TGTGCCTGTGTGGCACCCGGGACAGGGATCTATGGCTACACCTTC. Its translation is CACVAPGTGIYGYTF.

The CDR3 DNA follows: TGTGCCAGCAGCACCGGACAGGGTGCTTTCTTT. This encodes CASSTGQGAFF. The chain is built from TRBV9 and TRBJ1-1, with 8 bases aligning to TRBD1. The CDR3 consists of 11 residues. The V and J ends lost 4 bases and 11 bases, in that order; junction bases with no gene match: 4. CDR1 and CDR2 (germline): SGDLS, YYNGEE.

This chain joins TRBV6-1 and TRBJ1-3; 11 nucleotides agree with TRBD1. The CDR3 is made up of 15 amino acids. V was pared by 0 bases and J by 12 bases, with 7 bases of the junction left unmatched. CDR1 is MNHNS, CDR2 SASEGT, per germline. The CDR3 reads CASSEAGDRGVGIYF. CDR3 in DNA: TGTGCCAGCAGTGAAGCGGGGGACAGGGGGGTCGGCATATATTTT.

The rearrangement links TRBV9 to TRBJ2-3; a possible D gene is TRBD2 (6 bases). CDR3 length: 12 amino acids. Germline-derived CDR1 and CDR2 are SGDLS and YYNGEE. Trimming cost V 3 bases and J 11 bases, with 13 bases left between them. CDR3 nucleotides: TGTGCCAGCAGCGCACGAGGCGGGGAGCAGTATTTT. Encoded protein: CASSARGGEQYF.

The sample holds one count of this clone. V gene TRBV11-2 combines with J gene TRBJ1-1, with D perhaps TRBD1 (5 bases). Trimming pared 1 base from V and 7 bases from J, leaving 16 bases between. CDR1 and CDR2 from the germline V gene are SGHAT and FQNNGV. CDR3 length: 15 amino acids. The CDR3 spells CASSLVIQGNNEAFF. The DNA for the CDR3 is TGTGCCAGCAGCTTAGTAATTCAGGGAAATAATGAAGCTTTCTTT.

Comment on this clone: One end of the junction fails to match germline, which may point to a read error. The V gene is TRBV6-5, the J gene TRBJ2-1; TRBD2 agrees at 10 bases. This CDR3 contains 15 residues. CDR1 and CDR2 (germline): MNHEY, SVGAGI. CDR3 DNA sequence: TGTGCCAGCAGTGACTCGCTAGCGGGAGACAATGAGCAGTTCTTC. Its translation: CASSDSLAGDNEQFF.

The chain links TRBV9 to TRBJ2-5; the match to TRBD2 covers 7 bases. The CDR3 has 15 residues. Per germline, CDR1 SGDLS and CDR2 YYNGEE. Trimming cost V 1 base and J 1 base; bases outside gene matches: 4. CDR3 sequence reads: CASSVTGGPQETQYF. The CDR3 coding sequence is TGTGCCAGCAGCGTAACGGGAGGCCCCCAAGAGACCCAGTACTTC.

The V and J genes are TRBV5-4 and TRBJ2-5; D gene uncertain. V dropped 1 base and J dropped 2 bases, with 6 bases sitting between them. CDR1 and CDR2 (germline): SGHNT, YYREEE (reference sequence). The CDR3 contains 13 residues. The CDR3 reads CASSLYTQETQYF. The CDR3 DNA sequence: TGTGCCAGCAGCTTGTACACGCAAGAGACCCAGTACTTC.

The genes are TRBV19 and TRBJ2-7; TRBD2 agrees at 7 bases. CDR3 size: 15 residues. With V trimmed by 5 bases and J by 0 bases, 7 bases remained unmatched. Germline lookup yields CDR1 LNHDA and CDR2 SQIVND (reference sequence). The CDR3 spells CASSQMGGNSYEQYF. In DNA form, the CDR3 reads TGTGCCAGTAGTCAAATGGGGGGGAACTCCTACGAGCAGTACTTC.

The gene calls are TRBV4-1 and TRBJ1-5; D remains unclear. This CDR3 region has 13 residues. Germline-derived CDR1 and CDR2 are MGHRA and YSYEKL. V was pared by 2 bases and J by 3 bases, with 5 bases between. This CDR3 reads CASSQRDNQPQHF. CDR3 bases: TGCGCCAGCAGCCAAAGAGACAATCAGCCCCAGCATTTT.

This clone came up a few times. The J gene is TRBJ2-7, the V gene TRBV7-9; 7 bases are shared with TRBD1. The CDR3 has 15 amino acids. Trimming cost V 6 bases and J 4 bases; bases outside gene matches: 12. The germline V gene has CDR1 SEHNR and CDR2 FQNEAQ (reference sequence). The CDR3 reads CASSSGQAYLYEQYF. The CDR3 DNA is TGTGCCAGCAGTTCCGGACAGGCTTATCTATACGAGCAGTACTTC.

The chain's CDR3 is CASSLGTSGSNYEQYF. CDR3 coding DNA: TGTGCCAGCAGTTTAGGGACTAGCGGGAGTAACTACGAGCAGTACTTC. This chain uses TRBV27 with TRBJ2-7; the match to TRBD2 covers 14 bases. The CDR3 covers 16 residues. Germline V gene data show CDR1 as MNHEY and CDR2 as SMNVEV (reference sequence). V lost 2 bases to trimming and J lost 3 bases; unmatched junction nucleotides: 3.

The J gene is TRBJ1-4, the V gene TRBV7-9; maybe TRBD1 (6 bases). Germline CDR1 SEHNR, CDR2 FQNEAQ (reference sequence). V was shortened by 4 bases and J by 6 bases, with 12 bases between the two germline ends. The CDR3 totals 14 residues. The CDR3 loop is CASSSDSLHEKLFF. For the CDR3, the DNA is TGTGCCAGCAGCTCGGACAGTCTTCATGAAAAACTGTTTTTT.

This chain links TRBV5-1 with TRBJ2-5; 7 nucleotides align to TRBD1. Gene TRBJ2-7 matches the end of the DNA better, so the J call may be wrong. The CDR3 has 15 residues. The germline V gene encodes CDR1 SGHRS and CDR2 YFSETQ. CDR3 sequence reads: CASSLETGNPHEQYF. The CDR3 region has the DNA TGCGCCAGCAGCTTGGAGACAGGGAACCCCCACGAGCAGTACTTC.

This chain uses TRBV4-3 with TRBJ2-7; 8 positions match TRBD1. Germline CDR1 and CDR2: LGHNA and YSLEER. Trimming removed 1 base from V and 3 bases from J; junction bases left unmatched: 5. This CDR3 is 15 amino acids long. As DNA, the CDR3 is TGCGCCAGCAGCCAAGGGACAGGGATACTCTACGAGCAGTACTTC. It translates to CASSQGTGILYEQYF.

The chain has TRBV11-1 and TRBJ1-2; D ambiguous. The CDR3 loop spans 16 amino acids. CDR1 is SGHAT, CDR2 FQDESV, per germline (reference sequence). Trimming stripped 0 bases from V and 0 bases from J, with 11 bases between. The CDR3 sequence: CASSLAPEGANYGYTF. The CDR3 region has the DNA TGTGCCAGCAGCTTAGCCCCTGAGGGAGCTAACTATGGCTACACCTTC.

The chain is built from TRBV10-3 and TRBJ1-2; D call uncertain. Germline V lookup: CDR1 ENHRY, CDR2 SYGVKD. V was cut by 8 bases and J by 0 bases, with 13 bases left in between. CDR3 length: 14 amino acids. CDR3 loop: CAIPSDPANYGYTF. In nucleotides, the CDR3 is TGTGCCATCCCCTCAGACCCAGCTAACTATGGCTACACCTTC.

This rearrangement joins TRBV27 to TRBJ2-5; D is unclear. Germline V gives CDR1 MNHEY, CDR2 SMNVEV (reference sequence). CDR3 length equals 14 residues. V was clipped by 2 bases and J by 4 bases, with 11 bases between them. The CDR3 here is CASSLTAWGETQYF. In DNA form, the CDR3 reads TGTGCCAGCAGTTTAACGGCTTGGGGAGAGACCCAGTACTTC.

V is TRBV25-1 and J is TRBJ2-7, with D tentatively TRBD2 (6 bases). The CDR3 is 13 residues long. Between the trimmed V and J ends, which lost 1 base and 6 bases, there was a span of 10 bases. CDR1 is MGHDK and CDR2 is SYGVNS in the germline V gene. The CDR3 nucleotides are TGTGCCAGCAGTGAATGGAGGGGATCCGAGCAGTACTTC. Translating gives CASSEWRGSEQYF.

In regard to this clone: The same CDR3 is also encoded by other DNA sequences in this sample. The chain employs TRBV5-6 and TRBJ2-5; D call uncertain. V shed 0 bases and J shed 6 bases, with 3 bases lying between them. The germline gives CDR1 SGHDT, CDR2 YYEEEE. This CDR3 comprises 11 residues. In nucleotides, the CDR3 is TGTGCCAGCAGCTTGGCTCAGACCCAGTACTTC. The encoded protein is CASSLAQTQYF.

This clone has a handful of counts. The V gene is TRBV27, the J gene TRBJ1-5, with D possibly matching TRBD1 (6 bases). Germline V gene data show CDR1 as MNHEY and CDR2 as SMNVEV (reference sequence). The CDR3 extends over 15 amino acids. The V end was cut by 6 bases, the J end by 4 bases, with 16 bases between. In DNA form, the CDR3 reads TGTGCCAGCAGGCAACAGGGAACACCGAATCAGCCCCAGCATTTT. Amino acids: CASRQQGTPNQPQHF.

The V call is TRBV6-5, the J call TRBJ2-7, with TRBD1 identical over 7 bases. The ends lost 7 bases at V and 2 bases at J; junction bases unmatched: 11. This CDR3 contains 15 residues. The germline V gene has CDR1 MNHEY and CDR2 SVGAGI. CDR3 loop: CASTTVSDRAYEQYF. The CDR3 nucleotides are TGTGCCAGCACCACGGTATCCGACAGGGCCTACGAGCAGTACTTC.